These T cell receptor beta chains were read from a single sample in a study of beta chain features in type 1 diabetes. Data came from immunoSEQ multiplex PCR; TCRdb stores just in-frame clones and leaves some out. The repertoire holds some 230,000 clones, with 9.6% as singletons. Source material: naive CD4+ T cells from blood. These receptors all come from a woman under 30 in good health. The CDR3 runs from the conserved cysteine through the conserved F or W.

V: TRBV30; CDR3: CAWSHDRFGIYSNQPQHF
V: TRBV5-4; CDR3: CASRPWTSGISDTQYF
V: TRBV7-8; CDR3: CASSLAAGGLVYEQYF
V: TRBV11-3; CDR3: CASSFGRNTEAFF
V: TRBV6-1; CDR3: CASTSRQGERQPQHF
V: TRBV29-1; CDR3: CSVGLGALLVETQYF
V: TRBV5-1; CDR3: CASSRTRDRTYGYTF
V: TRBV19; CDR3: CASRAVRGETQYF
V: TRBV11-2; CDR3: CASSLELSYEQYF
V: TRBV9; CDR3: CASTPLSGNEQFF
V: TRBV7-8; CDR3: CASAYPDSLSYNEQFF
V: TRBV23-1; CDR3: CASFAGGDSSYEQYF
V: TRBV14; CDR3: CASSQGNRGTGELFF
V: TRBV5-1; CDR3: CASSLAEMLLTDTQYF
V: TRBV7-8; CDR3: CASSLKAGGGEQFF
V: TRBV10-3; CDR3: CAISEATGGWGTGELFF
V: TRBV10-3; CDR3: CAISLAGEETQYF
V: TRBV12-5; CDR3: CASGQTGTLSYEQYF
V: TRBV5-4; CDR3: CASSLSRASEGEQFF
V: TRBV5-1; CDR3: CASSLLDRGDEQFF
V: TRBV14; CDR3: CASRRTGGLWNNEQFF
V: TRBV29-1; CDR3: CSVRAVAGVYEQFF
V: TRBV20-1; CDR3: CSAGKNAEAFF
V: TRBV7-9; CDR3: CASGTGPNYGYTF
V: TRBV5-1; CDR3: CASTKSRGETQYF
V: TRBV5-1; CDR3: CASSLGAGDYNEQFF
V: TRBV10-3; CDR3: CAISSDSTFYTEAFF
V: TRBV30; CDR3: CAWGGTDNSPLHF
V: TRBV18; CDR3: CASSPAGGGNEQFF
V: TRBV6-1; CDR3: CASRASGTHYNEQFF
V: TRBV28; CDR3: CASSSSGRAVAEQFF
V: TRBV30; CDR3: CAWEGWNTEAFF
V: TRBV6-1; CDR3: CASSEARAYQETQYF
V: TRBV11-2; CDR3: CASSLVKTSHRDEQFF
V: TRBV6-5; CDR3: CASTPFPTGSDTQYF
V: TRBV5-1; CDR3: CASSKNIGEPYNEQFF
V: TRBV2; CDR3: CASRAGLGLPYEQYF
V: TRBV5-6; CDR3: CASSWGGRRNNEQFF
V: TRBV4-1; CDR3: CASSPTQGQGNYYGYTF
V: TRBV19; CDR3: CASRQTGARGTQYF
V: TRBV11-3; CDR3: CASSKAKYNEQFF
V: TRBV5-1; CDR3: CASSSPDSPGIYEQYF
V: TRBV11-3; CDR3: CASSEGQFNSPLHF
V: TRBV14; CDR3: CASSQQGADGYTF
V: TRBV13; CDR3: CASRRVGQINEQFF
V: TRBV4-1; CDR3: CASSPQQGEGPQPQHF
V: TRBV5-1; CDR3: CASSFGQLNSPLHF
V: TRBV5-4; CDR3: CASRNTGGGEQYF
V: TRBV9; CDR3: CASSVTGGTGELFF
V: TRBV7-9; CDR3: CASSPDLGRAPSSYEQYF
V: TRBV2; CDR3: CASSDAGGGETQYF
V: TRBV10-3; CDR3: CAALAPRLNEQFF
V: TRBV28; CDR3: CASSFRDNEQFF
V: TRBV27; CDR3: CASSLMRGQDYGYTF
V: TRBV4-1; CDR3: CASSQLERANTEAFF
V: TRBV5-4; CDR3: CASSSGQGNEQFF
V: TRBV28; CDR3: CASSSVNYGYTF
V: TRBV5-6; CDR3: CASSPRTLSSYEQYF
V: TRBV28; CDR3: CASSSLAGGSYEQYF